The 4 T cell receptor beta chains below were found in one sample sequenced in a study of T-cell reconstitution after alpha-beta-depleted transplantation in children. TCRbeta library preparation incorporated unique molecular identifiers. TCRdb re-analysed the PCR reads in MiXCR, keeping a single row per CDR3 protein. In the table there are around 490,000 distinct CDR3 sequences, about an eighth of which are singletons. The sequences come from PBMCs, mostly from graft donor cells, collected 180 days after TCRalphabeta/CD19-depleted stem cell transplant. These receptors originate from a female patient under 10 years old who had a stem cell transplant for aplastic anemia, so the T cells may come from the graft donor.

A few counts support this clonotype. The V call is TRBV6-2 or TRBV6-3, the J call TRBJ2-2; no reliable D call. CDR1 and CDR2 from the germline V gene are MNHEY and SVGEGT. V was trimmed by 4 bases and J by 3 bases, leaving 12 bases between them. CDR3 length: 15 amino acids. This CDR3 is CASSWALRDTGELFF. The CDR3 DNA sequence: TGTGCCAGCAGTTGGGCCCTCCGGGACACCGGGGAGCTGTTTTTT.

This clonotype was recorded a few times. The genes are TRBV6-2 or TRBV6-3 and TRBJ2-5, with 10 bases aligning to TRBD2. This CDR3 has 16 amino acids. V gave up 2 bases and J gave up 6 bases; unmatched junction bases: 9. From germline, CDR1 is MNHEY and CDR2 SVGEGT. The CDR3 loop reads CASSYGKGLASKTQYF. The CDR3, as DNA: TGTGCCAGCAGTTACGGAAAGGGACTAGCGAGCAAGACCCAGTACTTC.

This clonotype was observed a handful of times. J is TRBJ2-5 and V is TRBV6-2 or TRBV6-3; D might be TRBD2 (7 bases). Germline loops: CDR1 MNHEY, CDR2 SVGEGT. The CDR3 extends over 20 amino acids. V dropped 0 bases and J dropped 4 bases, with 27 bases sitting between them. This chain's CDR3 is CASSYSSGGARPLGGETQYF. The DNA of the CDR3 is TGTGCCAGCAGTTACTCCTCTGGGGGGGCTAGACCACTGGGAGGAGAGACCCAGTACTTC.

This clonotype was observed many times. The genes are TRBV27 and TRBJ2-1; 14 nucleotides align to TRBD2. Germline values: CDR1 MNHEY, CDR2 SMNVEV (reference sequence). The CDR3 runs 16 residues. With V trimmed by 5 bases and J by 10 bases, 10 bases remained unmatched. The CDR3 region has the DNA TGTGCCAGCAGTCCCAGGACTAGCGGGAGGTTAGGGGAGCAGTTCTTC. Translating it yields CASSPRTSGRLGEQFF.